This TCR beta chain is drawn from a study of shared clonotypes between healthy human individuals. Study in general: In total, the donors were a couple of women and three men aged 18 to 49.

Concerning this clone: Other DNA variants within this sample encode the same CDR3.

Every donor was a Caucasian adult from Nashville, Tennessee. Using immunoSEQ multiplex PCR, the repertoire was profiled, and TCRdb retains in-frame clones only, with some absent. The sample lists more than 400,000 clones, roughly 95% occurring once. The CDR3 extends over 14 amino acids. From germline, CDR1 is LNHDA and CDR2 SQIVND (reference sequence). The ends were cut back, 6 bases at V and 1 base at J, with 7 bases in the middle. The receptor comes from a woman in her 30s in good health. Sequencing input: naive CD4+ T cells sorted from blood. Subset indicated: CD45RA+ positively selected. This rearrangement joins TRBV19 to TRBJ2-6; D gene unclear. In DNA, the CDR3 is TGTGCCAGTAGCCCTGGGTCTGGGGCCAACGTCCTGACTTTC. As protein: CASSPGSGANVLTF.